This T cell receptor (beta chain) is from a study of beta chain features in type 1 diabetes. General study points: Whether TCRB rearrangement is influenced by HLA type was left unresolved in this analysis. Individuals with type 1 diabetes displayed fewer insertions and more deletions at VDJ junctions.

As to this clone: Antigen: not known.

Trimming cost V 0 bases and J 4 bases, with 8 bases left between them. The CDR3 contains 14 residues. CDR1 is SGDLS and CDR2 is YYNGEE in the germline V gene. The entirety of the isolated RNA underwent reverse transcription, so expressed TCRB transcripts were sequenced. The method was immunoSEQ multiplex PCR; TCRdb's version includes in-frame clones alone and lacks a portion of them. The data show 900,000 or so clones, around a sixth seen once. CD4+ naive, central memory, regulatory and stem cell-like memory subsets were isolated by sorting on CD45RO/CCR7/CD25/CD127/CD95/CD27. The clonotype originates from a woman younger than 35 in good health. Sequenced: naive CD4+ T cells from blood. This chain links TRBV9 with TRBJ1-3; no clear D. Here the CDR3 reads CASSVGPNGNTIYF. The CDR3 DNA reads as TGTGCCAGCAGCGTAGGACCGAACGGAAACACCATATATTTT.